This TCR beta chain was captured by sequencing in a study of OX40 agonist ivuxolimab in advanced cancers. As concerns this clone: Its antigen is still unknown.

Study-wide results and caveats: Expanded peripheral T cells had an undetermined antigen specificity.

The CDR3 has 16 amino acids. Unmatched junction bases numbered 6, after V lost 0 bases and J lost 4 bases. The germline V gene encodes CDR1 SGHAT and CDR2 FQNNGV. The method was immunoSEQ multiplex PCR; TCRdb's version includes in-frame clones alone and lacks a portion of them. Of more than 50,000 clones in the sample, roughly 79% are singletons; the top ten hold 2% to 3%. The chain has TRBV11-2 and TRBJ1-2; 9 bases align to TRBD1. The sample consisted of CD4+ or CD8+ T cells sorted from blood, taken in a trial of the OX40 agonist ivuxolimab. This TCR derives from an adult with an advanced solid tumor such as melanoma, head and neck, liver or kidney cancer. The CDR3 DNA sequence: TGTGCCAGCAGCTTAGAAGGGACAGGGCCCGCCTATGGCTACACCTTC. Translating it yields CASSLEGTGPAYGYTF.